These 12 T cell receptor beta chains originate from one sample sequenced in a study of blood T cell repertoires in COVID-19. Measured with immunoSEQ multiplex PCR; TCRdb has only the in-frame clones, and not every one. The sample lists about 200,000 clones; about nine tenths were seen once. Input material: PBMCs or T cells enriched from blood (not recorded which). The source is a woman aged 30 to 39 with acute COVID-19.

The chain couples TRBV7-6 to TRBJ1-2, with a possible D match to TRBD1 (6 bases). Germline assignment: CDR1 SGHVS and CDR2 FNYEAQ. The V and J ends lost 5 bases and 7 bases respectively, with 20 bases between them. This CDR3 is 15 amino acids long. The CDR3 region is CASSHSTVTGIGYTF. The CDR3 bases are TGTGCCAGCAGCCACAGTACCGTAACAGGGATTGGCTACACCTTC.

The J gene is TRBJ1-5, the V gene TRBV4-1; maybe TRBD1 (6 bases). The V end lost 0 bases, the J end lost 2 bases, and 14 bases lay between the germline ends. Germline-derived CDR1 and CDR2 are MGHRA and YSYEKL. There are 17 residues in the CDR3. CDR3 nucleotides: TGCGCCAGCAGCCAAGATTTAGGGGGTCAGGGCAATCAGCCCCAGCATTTT. Translating gives CASSQDLGGQGNQPQHF.

This clone was detected only once. The chain is built from TRBV30 and TRBJ1-2; D is uncertain. Germline loops: CDR1 GTSNPN, CDR2 SVGIG (reference sequence). Trimming removed 2 bases at V and 8 bases at J, with 9 bases between. The length of the CDR3 is 11 residues. In DNA, the CDR3 is TGTGCCTGGAGTTCAGGAGGGGGCTACACCTTC. Amino acids: CAWSSGGGYTF.

The chain couples TRBV7-8 to TRBJ1-1, with 8 bases lining up with TRBD1. The CDR3 is made up of 15 amino acids. Germline-derived CDR1 and CDR2 are SGHVS and FQNEAQ. The V segment lost 1 base and the J segment 8 bases; nucleotides outside the gene matches: 9. In DNA form, the CDR3 reads TGTGCCAGCAGCTTAGGTAGGGCAGGGGGCGACGAAGCTTTCTTT. The encoded protein is CASSLGRAGGDEAFF.

The chain recombines TRBV10-1 with TRBJ2-2; perhaps TRBD2 as D (5 bases). The V end was cut by 6 bases, the J end by 1 base, with 9 bases between. The CDR3 covers 14 residues. Germline CDR1 WNHNN, CDR2 SYGVQD (reference sequence). Here the CDR3 reads CASRGRENTGELFF. The CDR3 DNA follows: TGCGCCAGCAGAGGACGGGAGAACACCGGGGAGCTGTTTTTT.

V is TRBV7-8 and J is TRBJ1-2, with D possibly TRBD1 on 6 matching bases. The CDR3 has 17 amino acids. Trimming took off 5 bases at V and 11 bases at J, with 30 bases between the two ends. CDR1 and CDR2 from the germline V gene are SGHVS and FQNEAQ. CDR3 DNA sequence: TGTGCCAGCAGCACCTGGACAGCGGCCGACGTAAGGAGAGGTTACACCTTC. It is translated as CASSTWTAADVRRGYTF.

This chain links TRBV10-1 with TRBJ2-1; 10 bases are shared with TRBD2. This CDR3 contains 14 residues. The ends lost 6 bases at V and 4 bases at J; junction bases unmatched: 3. Germline V gene data show CDR1 as WNHNN and CDR2 as SYGVQD (reference sequence). CDR3 bases: TGCGCCAGCAGCCCTAGCGGGGGTTACAATGAGCAGTTCTTC. Translating gives CASSPSGGYNEQFF.

The V and J genes are TRBV6-5 and TRBJ1-1; 11 bases match TRBD1. This CDR3 is 15 amino acids long. CDR1 and CDR2 from the germline V gene are MNHEY and SVGAGI. The junction had 8 bases not matched to a gene; V was cut back by 6 bases and J by 5 bases. The CDR3 DNA reads as TGTGCCAGCAGCCGACTAGGACAGGGGGCGACTGAAGCTTTCTTT. Protein sequence: CASSRLGQGATEAFF.

The V call is TRBV2, the J call TRBJ1-5; no clear D gene. V lost 7 bases, J lost 2 bases, and 12 bases lay in between. CDR3 length: 14 residues. Germline loops: CDR1 SNHLY, CDR2 FYNNEI. This chain's CDR3 is CASTAVGGNQPQHF. CDR3 coding DNA: TGTGCCAGCACCGCAGTCGGGGGCAATCAGCCCCAGCATTTT.

V gene TRBV19 combines with J gene TRBJ1-2, with D perhaps TRBD1 (5 bases). Germline-derived CDR1 and CDR2 are LNHDA and SQIVND (reference sequence). The CDR3 is 15 amino acids. V gave up 0 bases and J gave up 4 bases, with 12 bases separating them. CDR3 sequence reads: CASSIDTGTGYGYTF. CDR3 in DNA: TGTGCCAGTAGTATAGATACAGGAACGGGCTATGGCTACACCTTC.

This chain links TRBV6-6 with TRBJ2-1; D unresolved. Germline V gives CDR1 MNHNY, CDR2 SVGAGI (reference sequence). This CDR3 is 15 amino acids long. Trimming stripped 7 bases from V and 6 bases from J, with 19 bases between. The CDR3 loop is CASIPSGEGFNEQFF. CDR3 nucleotide sequence: TGTGCCAGCATCCCCTCCGGAGAAGGTTTCAATGAGCAGTTCTTC.

This chain connects TRBV28 to TRBJ1-1; a weak D match, TRBD1 (6 bases). The CDR3 spans 15 residues. Germline V gene lookup returns CDR1 MDHEN and CDR2 SYDVKM. Trimming cost V 5 bases and J 3 bases, with 16 bases left between them. Here the CDR3 reads CASSPNQGSYTEAFF. The CDR3, as DNA: TGTGCCAGCAGTCCCAATCAGGGGTCCTACACTGAAGCTTTCTTT.